This T cell receptor beta chain was retrieved from a study of OX40 agonist ivuxolimab in advanced cancers. In the study overall: Ivuxolimab, an agonist antibody against OX40 (CD134), was given to patients. Partial responses were achieved by three patients, of whom one had hepatocellular carcinoma and two had cutaneous melanoma.

Only one count was recorded for this clone. Its antigen remains unknown. Clones were read by immunoSEQ multiplex PCR, and TCRdb kept only the in-frame ones, dropping some. The repertoire holds tens of thousands of clones, with more than 80% as singletons. Germline lookup yields CDR1 SGDLS and CDR2 YYNGEE. The germline V and J ends were trimmed by 4 bases and 6 bases, with 14 bases remaining between them. The CDR3 is made up of 13 amino acids. Findings and caveats of the study: More expanded clones were found, on average, in CD8+ than in CD4+ T cells. The study observed clonal expansion of CD4+ and CD8+ blood T cells by week 6 at 0.1 to 3.0 mg/kg.

This sequence originates from an adult with an advanced solid tumor such as melanoma, head and neck, liver or kidney cancer. J is TRBJ2-7 and V is TRBV9, with D unresolved. This specimen was CD4+ or CD8+ T cells sorted from blood, taken in a trial of the OX40 agonist ivuxolimab. The CDR3, as DNA: TGTGCCAGCAGCCCTCGCCAGACGAGCGAGCAGTACTTC. Its translation: CASSPRQTSEQYF.